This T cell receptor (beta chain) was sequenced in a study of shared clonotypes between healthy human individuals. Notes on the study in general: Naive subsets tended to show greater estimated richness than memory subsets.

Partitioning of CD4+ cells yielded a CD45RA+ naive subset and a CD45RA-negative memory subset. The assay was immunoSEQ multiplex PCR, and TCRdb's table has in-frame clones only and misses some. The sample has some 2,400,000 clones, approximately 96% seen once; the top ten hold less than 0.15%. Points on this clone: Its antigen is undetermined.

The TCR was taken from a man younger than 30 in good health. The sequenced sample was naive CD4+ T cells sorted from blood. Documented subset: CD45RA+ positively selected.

The CDR3 is CASSFTDTGNTIYF. Here the CDR3 DNA reads TGTGCCAGCAGCTTCACTGATACAGGAAACACCATATATTTT. The V and J genes are TRBV11-2 and TRBJ1-3; D is ambiguous. Trimming stripped 3 bases from V and 4 bases from J, with 10 bases between. This CDR3 region has 14 residues. Germline CDR1 SGHAT, CDR2 FQNNGV.